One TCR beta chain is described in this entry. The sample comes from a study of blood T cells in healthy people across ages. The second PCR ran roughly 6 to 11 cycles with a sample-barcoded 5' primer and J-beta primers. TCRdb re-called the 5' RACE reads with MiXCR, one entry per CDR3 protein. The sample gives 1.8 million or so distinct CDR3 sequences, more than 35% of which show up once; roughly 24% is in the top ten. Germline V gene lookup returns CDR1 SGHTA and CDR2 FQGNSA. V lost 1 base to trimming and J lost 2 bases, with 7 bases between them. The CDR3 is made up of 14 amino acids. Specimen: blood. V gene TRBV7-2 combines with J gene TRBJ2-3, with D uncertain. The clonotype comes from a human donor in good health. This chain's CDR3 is CASSLDRHTDTQYF. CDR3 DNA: TGTGCCAGCAGCTTAGACCGACACACAGATACGCAGTATTTT.